This T cell receptor beta chain was sequenced for a study of T cell repertoires in cytomegalovirus infection. For the study at large: From public TCR beta signatures came an indication of both CMV infection and matching HLA type.

TCRdb ran MiXCR on the reads and lists one entry per CDR3 protein. Among 200,000 to 250,000 distinct CDR3 sequences listed, 6.5% were seen once. This clonotype was counted at least ten times. Antigen unknown. The CDR3 contains 14 residues. V lost 2 bases and J lost 7, with 12 bases in between. Germline CDR1 and CDR2: MDHEN and SYDVKM. Study conclusions and caveats: What dominated the ex vivo response were HLA-C-restricted CMV-specific TCR beta clonotypes. Pooled public TCR beta family frequency picked out CMV carriers with the relevant HLA.

The receptor was derived from a human donor in good health (CMV status not recorded). Some clones in this sample may be carry-over from other donors' samples. The chain is built from TRBV28 and TRBJ2-1; D gene ambiguous. Sequencing was carried out using PBMCs. The CDR3 nucleotides read TGTGCCAGCAGTTTAATATTAGGCGAAAATGAGCAGTTCTTC. Translated: CASSLILGENEQFF.